The present T cell receptor (beta chain) was sequenced within a study of preoperative IRX-2 immunotherapy in early breast cancer. Treatment reported: preoperative locoregional IRX-2 cytokine immunotherapy. This phase Ib study tested locoregional IRX-2 cytokine immunotherapy given before surgery. This table comes from immunoSEQ multiplex PCR, and its TCRdb copy is limited to in-frame clones, with some not included. This sample has about 1,100 clones; roughly two thirds occur once, and the top ten carry approximately 8.4%. Trimming cost V 6 bases and J 4 bases, with 10 bases left between them. The CDR3 length is 13 residues. From germline, CDR1 is LNHDA and CDR2 SQIVND (reference sequence).

The input for sequencing was tumor tissue, taken before IRX-2 immunotherapy. The TCR was taken from a human donor with breast cancer. The J gene is TRBJ2-1, the V gene TRBV19; D is uncertain. In DNA, the CDR3 is TGTGCCAGTAGCACGAAGTCGTACAATGAGCAGTTCTTC. Protein sequence: CASSTKSYNEQFF. Full variable domain (remainder filled in from reference TRBV19 and TRBJ2-1): DGGITQSPKYLFRKEGQNVTLSCEQNLNHDAMYWYRQDPGQGLRLIYYSQIVNDFQKGDIAEGYSVSREKKESFPLTVTSAQKNPTAFYLCASSTKSYNEQFFGPGTRLTVL.